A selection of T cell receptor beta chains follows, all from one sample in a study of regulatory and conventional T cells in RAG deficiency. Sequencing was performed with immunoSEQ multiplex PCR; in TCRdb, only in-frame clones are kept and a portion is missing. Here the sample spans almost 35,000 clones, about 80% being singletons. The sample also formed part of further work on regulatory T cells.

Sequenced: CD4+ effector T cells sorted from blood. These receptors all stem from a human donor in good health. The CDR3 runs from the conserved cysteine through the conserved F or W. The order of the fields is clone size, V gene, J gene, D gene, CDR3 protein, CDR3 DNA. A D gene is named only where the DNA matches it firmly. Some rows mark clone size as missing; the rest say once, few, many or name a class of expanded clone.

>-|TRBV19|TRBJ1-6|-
CATNPRQDNSPLHF
TGTGCCACAAACCCTAGACAGGACAATTCACCCCTCCACTTT
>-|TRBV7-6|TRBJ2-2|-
CASSRRQGLAGELFF
TGTGCCAGCAGCCGCCGTCAGGGTTTGGCCGGGGAGCTGTTTTTT
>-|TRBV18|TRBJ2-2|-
CASSPRSPNTGELFF
TGTGCCAGCTCACCCCGCAGCCCGAACACCGGGGAGCTGTTTTTT
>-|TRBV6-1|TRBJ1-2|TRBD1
CASSPLTGNYGYTF
TGTGCCAGCAGTCCCCTGACAGGGAACTATGGCTACACCTTC
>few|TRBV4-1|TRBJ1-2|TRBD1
CASILSHGQGSGYTF
TGCGCCAGCATTCTCAGCCACGGACAGGGTAGTGGCTACACCTTC
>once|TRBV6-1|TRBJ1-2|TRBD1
CASATGGDIYGYTF
TGTGCCAGCGCCACAGGGGGCGATATTTATGGCTACACCTTC
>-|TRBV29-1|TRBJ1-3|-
CSAAGSGNTIYF
TGCAGCGCCGCGGGTTCTGGAAACACCATATATTTT
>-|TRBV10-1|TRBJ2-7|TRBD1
CASSGQACQYF
TGCGCCAGCAGCGGACAGGCGTGTCAGTACTTC
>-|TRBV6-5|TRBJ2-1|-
CASSYSGGGEQFF
TGTGCCAGCAGTTACTCCGGGGGCGGTGAGCAGTTCTTC
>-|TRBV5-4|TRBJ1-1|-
CASSLLGGEAFF
TGTGCCAGCAGCTTGTTGGGAGGTGAAGCTTTCTTT
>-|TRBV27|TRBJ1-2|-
CASSLKGPNYGYTF
TGTGCCAGCAGTTTGAAGGGGCCTAACTATGGCTACACCTTC
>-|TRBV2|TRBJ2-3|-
CASSGQFTDTQYF
TGTGCCAGCAGTGGACAGTTCACAGATACGCAGTATTTT
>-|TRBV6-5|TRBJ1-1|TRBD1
CASSLRGGANTEAFF
TGTGCCAGCAGTCTACGAGGGGGCGCGAACACTGAAGCTTTCTTT
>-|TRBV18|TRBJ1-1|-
CASSPRTPGKDTEAFF
TGTGCCAGCTCACCACGAACCCCGGGGAAGGACACTGAAGCTTTCTTT
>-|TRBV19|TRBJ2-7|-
CASNTRDGSYEQYF
TGTGCCAGTAACACAAGGGACGGCTCCTACGAGCAGTACTTC
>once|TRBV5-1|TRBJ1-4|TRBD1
CASSRDRVATNEKLFF
TGCGCCAGCAGTCGGGACAGGGTAGCAACTAATGAAAAACTGTTTTTT
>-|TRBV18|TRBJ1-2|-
CASSLGRDRYYGYTF
TGTGCCAGCTCACTGGGAAGGGACCGCTACTATGGCTACACCTTC
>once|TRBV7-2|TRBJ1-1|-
CASSLGREFMAFF
TGTGCCAGCAGCCTGGGCAGGGAGTTTATGGCTTTCTTT
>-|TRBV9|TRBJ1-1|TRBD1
CASSQEGGPSLNTEAFF
TGTGCCAGCAGCCAGGAAGGGGGCCCAAGTTTGAACACTGAAGCTTTCTTT
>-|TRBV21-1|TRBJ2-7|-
CASSKDRSRAAHYEQYF
TGTGCCAGCAGCAAAGATCGGTCCAGGGCGGCCCACTACGAGCAGTACTTC
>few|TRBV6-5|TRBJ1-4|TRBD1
CASRSVGQVEKLFF
TGTGCCAGCAGGTCCGTAGGACAGGTTGAAAAACTGTTTTTT
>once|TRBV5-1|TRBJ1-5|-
CASSPGHAGQPQHF
TGCGCCAGCAGCCCGGGACATGCCGGACAGCCCCAGCATTTT
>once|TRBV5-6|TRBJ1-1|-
CASSFGQGDTEAFF
TGTGCCAGCAGCTTCGGCCAGGGTGACACTGAAGCTTTCTTT
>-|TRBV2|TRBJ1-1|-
CASRWADTEAFF
TGTGCCAGCAGGTGGGCAGACACTGAAGCTTTCTTT
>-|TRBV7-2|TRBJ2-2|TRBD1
CASSSAGGAIRTGELFF
TGTGCCAGCAGCTCGGCAGGGGGCGCAATACGAACCGGGGAGCTGTTTTTT
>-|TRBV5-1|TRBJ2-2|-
CASSLALSNTGELFF
TGCGCCAGCAGCTTGGCACTGTCGAACACCGGGGAGCTGTTTTTT
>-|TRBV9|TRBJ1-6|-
CASSQRGGVDSPLHF
TGTGCCAGCAGCCAAAGAGGGGGTGTCGATTCACCCCTCCACTTT
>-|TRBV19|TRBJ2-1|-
CASSILDRSEQFF
TGTGCCAGTAGTATTTTGGACAGATCCGAGCAGTTCTTC
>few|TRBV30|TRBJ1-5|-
CAWSEGTVSNQPQHF
TGTGCCTGGAGCGAGGGGACGGTTAGCAATCAGCCCCAGCATTTT
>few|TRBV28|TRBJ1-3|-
CASSLRPAGGNTIYF
TGTGCCAGCAGTTTACGACCCGCCGGCGGAAACACCATATATTTT
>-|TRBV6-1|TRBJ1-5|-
CASSEGLDLPQHF
TGTGCCAGCAGTGAAGGGCTGGATCTGCCCCAGCATTTT
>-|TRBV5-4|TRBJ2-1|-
CASSLPGYYNEQFF
TGTGCCAGCAGCTTGCCCGGCTACTACAATGAGCAGTTCTTC
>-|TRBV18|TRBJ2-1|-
CASSLIQGGSSYNEQFF
TGTGCCAGCTCCCTCATCCAGGGGGGAAGCTCCTACAATGAGCAGTTCTTC
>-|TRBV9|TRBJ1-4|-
CASSQMGATNEKLFF
TGTGCCAGCAGCCAAATGGGGGCAACTAATGAAAAACTGTTTTTT
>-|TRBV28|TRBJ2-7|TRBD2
CASSRRPSGTDYEQYF
TGTGCCAGCAGCCGACGTCCTAGCGGGACAGACTACGAGCAGTACTTC
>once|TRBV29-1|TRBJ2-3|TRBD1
CSVKTGTGSTDTQYF
TGCAGCGTGAAGACAGGGACGGGGAGCACAGATACGCAGTATTTT
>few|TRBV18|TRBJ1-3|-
CASSPSVRGSGNTIYF
TGTGCCAGCTCACCATCCGTGAGGGGCTCTGGAAACACCATATATTTT
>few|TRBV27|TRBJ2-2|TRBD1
CASRRTGGSTGELFF
TGTGCCAGCCGGCGGACAGGGGGCTCCACCGGGGAGCTGTTTTTT
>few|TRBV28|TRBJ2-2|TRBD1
CASYDRATTGELFF
TGTGCCAGCTATGACAGGGCCACCACCGGGGAGCTGTTTTTT
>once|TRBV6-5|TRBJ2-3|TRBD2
CASSYIAGGSTDTQYF
TGTGCCAGCAGTTACATAGCGGGGGGGAGCACAGATACGCAGTATTTT
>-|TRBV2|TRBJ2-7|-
CASSPGPISYEQYF
TGTGCCAGCAGCCCGGGACCGATCTCCTACGAGCAGTACTTC